This TCR beta chain was sequenced during a study of T-cell reconstitution after alpha-beta-depleted transplantation in children. V dropped 6 bases and J dropped 12 bases, with 12 bases sitting between them. The CDR3 spans 11 residues. This clonotype came up a few times. The library targeted TCRbeta and was prepared with unique molecular identifiers. Each CDR3 protein gets one entry after TCRdb re-called the PCR reads with MiXCR. This sample carries some 840,000 distinct CDR3 sequences, roughly 15% of them seen once, and the ten largest clones take around 4.5%. This chain joins TRBV12-3 or TRBV12-4 and TRBJ2-1, with a weak D call TRBD1 (6 bases). The receptor comes from a male patient younger than 18 who had a stem cell transplant for acute lymphoblastic leukemia, so the T cells may come from the graft donor. This sample comprised PBMCs, mostly from graft donor cells, obtained 360 days after TCRalphabeta/CD19-depleted stem cell transplant. The CDR3 protein is CASSTGLGQFF. The CDR3 DNA sequence: TGTGCCAGCAGCACAGGGTTAGGGCAGTTCTTC.